The entry below describes one T cell receptor beta chain. Its antigen is currently unknown. The CDR3 is 13 residues long. Germline V gene lookup returns CDR1 SEHNR and CDR2 FQNEAQ (reference sequence). Trimming took off 8 bases at V and 4 bases at J, with 14 bases between the two ends. The PCR made use of 60 Vbeta and 13 Jbeta primers. In the original processing: Counted up in a later analysis, unique TCR beta chains came to about 80 million, with around 11 million shared. Here immunoSEQ multiplex PCR was the method, and the copy in TCRdb shows in-frame clones only, minus some. V and J calls and clone size come straight from that table; D and trimming were deduced from the DNA. This repertoire shows over 95,000 clones, 70% to 85% found once; its top ten account for nearly 2.5%. The data are from a study of cytomegalovirus exposure and HLA in healthy donors. Overall study findings and caveats: Reportedly, TCR beta sequences accurately predicted HLA-A and HLA-B alleles in most subjects. Further analysis, carried out later, found HLA-associated TCR beta chains more clonally expanded than equally common other chains.

The sequence was collected from a woman aged 18-35 years in good health and CMV-seronegative. Source material: PBMCs. This chain joins TRBV7-9 and TRBJ1-1; D may be TRBD1 (5 bases). The CDR3 region has the DNA TGTGCCAGCTCTGAAACAGGACCCACTGAAGCTTTCTTT. Its translation is CASSETGPTEAFF.